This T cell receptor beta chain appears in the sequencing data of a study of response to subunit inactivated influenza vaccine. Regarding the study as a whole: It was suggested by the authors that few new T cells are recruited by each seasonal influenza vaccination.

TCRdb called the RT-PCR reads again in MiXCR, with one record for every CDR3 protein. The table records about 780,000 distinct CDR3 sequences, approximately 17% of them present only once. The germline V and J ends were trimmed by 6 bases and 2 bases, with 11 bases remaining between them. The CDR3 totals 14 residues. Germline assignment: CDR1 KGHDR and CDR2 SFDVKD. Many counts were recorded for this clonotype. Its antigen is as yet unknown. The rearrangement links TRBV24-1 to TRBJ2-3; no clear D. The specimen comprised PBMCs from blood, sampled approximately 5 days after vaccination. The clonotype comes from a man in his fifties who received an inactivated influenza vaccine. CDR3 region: CATSSADSTDTQYF. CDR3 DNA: TGTGCCACCAGTAGCGCAGATTCCACAGATACGCAGTATTTT.